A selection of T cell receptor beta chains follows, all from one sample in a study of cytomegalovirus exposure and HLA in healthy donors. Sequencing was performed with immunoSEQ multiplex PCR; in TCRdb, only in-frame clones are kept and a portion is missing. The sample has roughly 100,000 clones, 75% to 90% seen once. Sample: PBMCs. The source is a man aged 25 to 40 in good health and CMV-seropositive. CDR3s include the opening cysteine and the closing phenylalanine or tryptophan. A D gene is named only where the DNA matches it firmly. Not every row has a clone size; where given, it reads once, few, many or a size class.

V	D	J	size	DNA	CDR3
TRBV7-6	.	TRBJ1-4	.	TGTGCCAGCAGCTTACGGGGGGCCCTTAATGAAAAACTGTTTTTT	CASSLRGALNEKLFF
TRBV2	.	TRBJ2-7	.	TGTGCCAGCACCACCACAGGAATCTACGAGCAGTACTTC	CASTTTGIYEQYF
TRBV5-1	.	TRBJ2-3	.	TGCGCCAGCAGCCCCAACTTGGATACGCAGTATTTT	CASSPNLDTQYF
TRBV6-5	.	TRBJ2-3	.	TGTGCCACCACGGTGGGGGGGCTAAGCACAGATACGCAGTATTTT	CATTVGGLSTDTQYF
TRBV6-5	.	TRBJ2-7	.	TGTGCCAGCAGAGGGCCCTCTCAGGGGGAGCAGTACTTC	CASRGPSQGEQYF
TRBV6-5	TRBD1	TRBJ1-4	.	TGTGCCAGCAGAAGACAGGGGGCGATTGAAAAACTGTTTTTT	CASRRQGAIEKLFF
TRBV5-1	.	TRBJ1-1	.	TGCGCCAGCAGCCCTGGAAGGGGTTGGAACACTGAAGCTTTCTTT	CASSPGRGWNTEAFF
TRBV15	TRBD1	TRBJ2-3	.	TGTGCCACCAGCGTCGTCAGGGGGATGAGGACAGATACGCAGTATTTT	CATSVVRGMRTDTQYF
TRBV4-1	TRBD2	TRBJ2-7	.	TGCGCCAGCAGCCAAGAAAACGGGGGGGCCTACGAGCAGTACTTC	CASSQENGGAYEQYF
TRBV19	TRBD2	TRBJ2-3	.	TGTGCCAGTAGTATTTCTAGCGGGGGGTCCACAGATACGCAGTATTTT	CASSISSGGSTDTQYF
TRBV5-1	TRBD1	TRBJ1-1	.	TGCGCCAGCAGCAGGATGGACAGGGGGCGCGACGGCACTGAAGCTTTCTTT	CASSRMDRGRDGTEAFF
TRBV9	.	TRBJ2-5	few	TGTGCCAGCAGCGTAGGTAGGGGTGAGGCGGAGACCCAGTACTTC	CASSVGRGEAETQYF
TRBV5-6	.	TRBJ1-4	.	TGTGCCAGCAGCGGTGGAGGGCATTCGGAAAAACTGTTTTTT	CASSGGGHSEKLFF
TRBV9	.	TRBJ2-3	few	TGTGCCAGCAGCCCACTAGCAGGCTCCGATACGCAGTATTTT	CASSPLAGSDTQYF
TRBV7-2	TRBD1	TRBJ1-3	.	TGTGCCAGCAGCTTTTACAGGGGGCAAGACACCATATATTTT	CASSFYRGQDTIYF
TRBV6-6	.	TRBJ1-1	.	TGTGCCAGCAGACCCCGACAGGTGGCGGCCAAAGCTTTCTTT	CASRPRQVAAKAFF
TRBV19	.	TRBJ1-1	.	TGTGCCAGTAGTTCACCGAGGGCGGGATGGGGCACTGAAGCTTTCTTT	CASSSPRAGWGTEAFF
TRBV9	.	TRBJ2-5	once	TGTGCCAGCAGCGTAGGTTCACAGCAAGAGACCCAGTACTTC	CASSVGSQQETQYF
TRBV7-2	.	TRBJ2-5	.	TGTGCCAGCAGCTTTTCGTTCCAAGAGACCCAGTACTTC	CASSFSFQETQYF
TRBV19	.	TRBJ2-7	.	TGTGCCAGTAGCCTCAGACTACTAGGGTACGAGCAGTACTTC	CASSLRLLGYEQYF
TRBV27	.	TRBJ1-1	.	TGTGCCAGCAGTTTTTCAGGGGCCAACACTGAAGCTTTCTTT	CASSFSGANTEAFF
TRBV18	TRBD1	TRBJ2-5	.	TGTGCCAGCTCACCAACGGGACAGGGACGGAAAGAGACCCAGTACTTC	CASSPTGQGRKETQYF
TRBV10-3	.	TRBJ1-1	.	TGTGCCATCAGTGTTGAGGTGGGCACTGAAGCTTTCTTT	CAISVEVGTEAFF
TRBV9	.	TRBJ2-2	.	TGTGCCAGCAGCGTACAGGCCCTCCCCGCGAACACCGGGGAGCTGTTTTTT	CASSVQALPANTGELFF
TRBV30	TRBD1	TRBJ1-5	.	TGTGCCTGGAGTTCCGTTCGGGACAGACTTTTTAGCAATCAGCCCCAGCATTTT	CAWSSVRDRLFSNQPQHF
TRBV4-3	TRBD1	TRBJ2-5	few	TGCGCCAGCAGCCGCTTAACAGGGGGCCCCGAAGAGACCCAGTACTTC	CASSRLTGGPEETQYF
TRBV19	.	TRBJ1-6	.	TGTGCCAGTAAACGGGAGGGGACAAATTTTGGAAATTCACCCCTCCACTTT	CASKREGTNFGNSPLHF
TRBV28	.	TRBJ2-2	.	TGTGCCAGCAGTTCCGGAGGCACCGGGGAGCTGTTTTTT	CASSSGGTGELFF
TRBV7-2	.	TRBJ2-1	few	TGTGCCAGCAGTTGGAGCTCCTACAATGAGCAGTTCTTC	CASSWSSYNEQFF
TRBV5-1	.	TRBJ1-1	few	TGCGCCAGCAGCGGTATTGGACAGCTGAACACTGAAGCTTTCTTT	CASSGIGQLNTEAFF
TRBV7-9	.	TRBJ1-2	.	TGTGCCAGCAGCCCCGAGGCAGGGGTTGGTGGCTACACCTTC	CASSPEAGVGGYTF
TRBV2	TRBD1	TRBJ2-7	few	TGTGCCAGCAGTCCGGGACAGGGAAACTCCTACGAGCAGTACTTC	CASSPGQGNSYEQYF
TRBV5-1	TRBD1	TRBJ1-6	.	TGCGCCAGCAGCATGGACAGGAGTGATTCACCCCTCCACTTT	CASSMDRSDSPLHF
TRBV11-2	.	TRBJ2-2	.	TGTGCCAGCAGCCGAAACCAGGGGAGCGGGGAGCTGTTTTTT	CASSRNQGSGELFF
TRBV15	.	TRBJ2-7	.	TGTGCCACCAGCAGAGAGGGCCAGCTCCACGAGCAGTACTTC	CATSREGQLHEQYF
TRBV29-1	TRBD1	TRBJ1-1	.	TGCAGCGTTACCCCTGACAGGGGATTCACTGAAGCTTTCTTT	CSVTPDRGFTEAFF
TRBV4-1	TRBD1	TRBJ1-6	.	TGCGCCAGCAGCGGCGGACAGGTTCGAAATTCACCCCTCCACTTT	CASSGGQVRNSPLHF
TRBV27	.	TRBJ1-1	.	TGTGCCAGCAGTTTTGTGAGGAACACTGAAGCTTTCTTT	CASSFVRNTEAFF